The rows below give T cell receptor beta chains drawn from one sample of a study of shared clonotypes between healthy human individuals. TCRdb's table, derived via immunoSEQ multiplex PCR, lists solely in-frame clones and lacks some. In the table there are 2 million to 2.5 million clones, under 97% of which are singletons. Material: naive CD4+ T cells sorted from blood. These receptors were obtained from a man aged 18 to 30 in good health. CDR3s include the opening cysteine and the closing phenylalanine or tryptophan. The D gene is left open where the match is weak. Not every row has a clone size; where given, it reads once, few, many or a size class.

d_gene	len	v_gene	abundance	j_gene	CDR3aa	CDR3nt
-	16	TRBV2	-	TRBJ2-3	CASSLRAGDPTDTQYF	TGTGCCAGCAGTCTAAGGGCAGGAGACCCCACAGATACGCAGTATTTT
-	15	TRBV6-5	-	TRBJ2-3	CASSYSGQRADTQYF	TGTGCCAGCAGTTACTCTGGGCAGAGGGCAGATACGCAGTATTTT
-	13	TRBV27	-	TRBJ1-2	CASSFRVTGGYTF	TGTGCCAGCAGTTTCCGGGTTACTGGTGGCTACACCTTC
-	13	TRBV6-6	-	TRBJ2-7	CASTDFQRYEQYF	TGTGCCAGCACCGACTTCCAACGGTACGAGCAGTACTTC
TRBD2	11	TRBV20-1	once	TRBJ2-7	CSAGDYLEQYF	TGCAGTGCTGGGGACTACCTCGAGCAGTACTTC
TRBD2	14	TRBV29-1	-	TRBJ2-7	CSAGLAGSSYEQYF	TGCAGCGCCGGACTAGCGGGTTCCTCCTACGAGCAGTACTTC
-	14	TRBV5-1	-	TRBJ2-1	CASKIDFSYNEQFF	TGCGCCAGCAAAATCGATTTCTCCTACAATGAGCAGTTCTTC
TRBD1	17	TRBV2	-	TRBJ2-5	CASSVSIGGQAQETQYF	TGTGCCAGCAGTGTCAGTATTGGAGGACAGGCCCAAGAGACCCAGTACTTC
TRBD1	14	TRBV5-1	-	TRBJ2-5	CASSSGTGQETQYF	TGCGCCAGCAGCTCCGGGACAGGTCAAGAGACCCAGTACTTC
-	14	TRBV19	-	TRBJ1-6	CASSSSSYNSPLHF	TGTGCCAGTAGTTCCAGCTCCTATAATTCACCCCTCCACTTT
-	14	TRBV7-3	-	TRBJ2-6	CASSPGFGANVLTF	TGTGCCAGCAGTCCAGGGTTCGGGGCCAACGTCCTGACTTTC
TRBD1	15	TRBV14	-	TRBJ2-7	CASRAGTGRSYEQYF	TGTGCCAGCAGGGCCGGGACAGGGAGGTCCTACGAGCAGTACTTC
TRBD1	15	TRBV5-4	once	TRBJ1-2	CASSLAGGQTYGYTF	TGTGCCAGCAGCTTGGCCGGGGGACAGACCTATGGCTACACCTTC
TRBD1	12	TRBV2	-	TRBJ1-2	CASSRDRWDTAF	TGTGCCAGCTCCCGGGACAGATGGGATACGGCCTTC